The rows below give T cell receptor beta chains drawn from one sample of a study of T cell changes during pregnancy in multiple sclerosis. TCRdb keeps only in-frame clones here, not all; method: immunoSEQ multiplex PCR. The sample records 55,000 to 65,000 clones, roughly 92% being singletons. This sample comprised peripheral blood, obtained in the second trimester of pregnancy. These receptors all come from a female donor with multiple sclerosis, enrolled in a pregnancy study. Both conserved end residues are part of each CDR3. D genes are given only for firm matches. Some rows have no size entry. The others give once, few or many, or a class for an expanded clone.

j_call,d_call,v_call,clone_size,cdr3_nt,cdr3_aa
TRBJ1-2,.,TRBV6-1,once,TGTGCCAGCAGTGCCAGGGTTCAACTATGGGGTGGCTACACCTTC,CASSARVQLWGGYTF
TRBJ2-5,TRBD2,TRBV5-1,.,TGCGCCAGTCGGGAGGCGATGGAGACCCAGTACTTC,CASREAMETQYF
TRBJ1-2,TRBD1,TRBV4-3,.,TGCGCCAGCAGCCAAGATTTTGGGGGGGTCTCGACAGGGGTGGGCTATGGCTACACCTTC,CASSQDFGGVSTGVGYGYTF
TRBJ2-4,TRBD1,TRBV5-1,once,TGCGCCAGCAGCTTGGGGCTCACCCCGACAGGGCTAGGCATTCAGTACTTC,CASSLGLTPTGLGIQYF
TRBJ2-7,TRBD1,TRBV5-6,.,TGTGCCAGCAGCACCTGGACAGGGGGATCCTACGAGCAGTACTTC,CASSTWTGGSYEQYF
TRBJ1-5,.,TRBV10-2,.,TGCGCCAGCAGACTCGGGGACAATCAGCCCCAGCATTTT,CASRLGDNQPQHF
TRBJ2-7,TRBD1,TRBV7-2,.,TGTGCCAGCAGCTTTAGTCCAGGGGGCTACGAGCAGTACTTC,CASSFSPGGYEQYF
TRBJ2-7,TRBD2,TRBV7-6,.,TGTGCCAGCAGCCGTAGCGGGAACTCCTACGAGCAGTACTTC,CASSRSGNSYEQYF
TRBJ2-3,.,TRBV12-5,.,TGTGCTAGTGCCCACGGACAGTTATTTTTGCATTTT,CASAHGQLFLHF
TRBJ2-7,TRBD1,TRBV6-6,.,TGTGCCAGCAAGAGAGGACAGGGGAACCACGAGCAGTACTTC,CASKRGQGNHEQYF
TRBJ2-3,TRBD2,TRBV30,.,TGTGCCTGGAGCTCGACTAGCGGCACAGATACGCAGTATTTT,CAWSSTSGTDTQYF
TRBJ2-5,TRBD1,TRBV9,.,TGTGCCAGCAGCGCCTCAATTGGGGCAGGGGGAGAATGGGAGACCCAGTACTTC,CASSASIGAGGEWETQYF
TRBJ2-1,.,TRBV5-1,few,TGCGCCAGCAGCTTCTCGGCATCGGTAGCGTCAGGCGCGGGCAATGAGCAGTTCTTC,CASSFSASVASGAGNEQFF
TRBJ2-7,.,TRBV21-1,.,TGTGCCAGCCCCGGGACAGGGTCCGGCGAGCAGTACTTC,CASPGTGSGEQYF
TRBJ1-1,TRBD1,TRBV19,.,TGTGCCACCCTCCCCCAGGGGGCTCTTTTCGTCACTGAAGCTTTCTTT,CATLPQGALFVTEAFF
TRBJ2-1,TRBD1,TRBV28,.,TGTGCCAGCAGTTTATACACCGGGACAGAGTTCTTC,CASSLYTGTEFF
TRBJ1-3,.,TRBV12-5,.,TGTGCTAGTGGGTATGACAGCACCTACTCTGGAAACACCATATATTTT,CASGYDSTYSGNTIYF
TRBJ2-3,TRBD2,TRBV4-2,.,TGTGCCAGCAGCCAGGCGGGGGCAGATACGCAGTATTTT,CASSQAGADTQYF
TRBJ2-2,.,TRBV5-1,.,TGCGCCAGCAGCTTGGCGACCTCTACCCGACGGGGTCTGTTTTTT,CASSLATSTRRGLFF
TRBJ1-3,TRBD1,TRBV5-1,.,TGCGCCAGCAGCCCGGTCCTACGCTACAGGGGTGAAGGAAACACCATATATTTT,CASSPVLRYRGEGNTIYF
TRBJ1-1,.,TRBV2,.,TGTGCCAGCAAAGAGTCGAGGGGAGGGACTGAAGCTTTCTTT,CASKESRGGTEAFF
TRBJ2-1,TRBD2,TRBV5-4,medium-sized,TGTGCCAGCAGCTTACTAGCGGGAGCTGCGACCTACAATGAGCAGTTCTTC,CASSLLAGAATYNEQFF
TRBJ1-1,.,TRBV25-1,once,TGTGCCAGCAGTCCCTCGGGGGGGGCCTTCACTGAAGCTTTCTTT,CASSPSGGAFTEAFF
TRBJ2-2,.,TRBV6-5,.,TGTGCCAGCAAGGGAGAAGGGGAGCTGTTTTTT,CASKGEGELFF
TRBJ2-1,.,TRBV9,few,TGTGCCAGCAGCGCCCAGTACAGGGATGAGCAGTTCTTC,CASSAQYRDEQFF
TRBJ2-7,TRBD2,TRBV9,.,TGTGCCAGCAGCGTAGCGTCTAGCGGGAGCTCCTACGAGCAGTACTTC,CASSVASSGSSYEQYF
TRBJ2-7,TRBD1,TRBV7-9,.,TGTGCCAGCAGCTCGGGACAGGGTGTCGACGAGCAGTACTTC,CASSSGQGVDEQYF
TRBJ1-1,.,TRBV7-8,.,TGTGCCAGCAGCTTAGTAGGAGGGAACACTGAAGCTTTCTTT,CASSLVGGNTEAFF
TRBJ2-7,.,TRBV21-1,.,TGTGCCAGCAGCAAAAAATCCTCGGTTAGCTTACACTACGAGCAGTACTTC,CASSKKSSVSLHYEQYF
TRBJ1-5,TRBD1,TRBV4-3,.,TGCGCCAGCAGCCTTACAGGGGGCCGCAATCAGCCCCAGCATTTT,CASSLTGGRNQPQHF
TRBJ1-1,.,TRBV4-3,.,TGCGCCAGCAGCCCCCAATCGGTCGGGGGGTCTGAATATAACACTGAAGCTTTCTTT,CASSPQSVGGSEYNTEAFF
TRBJ1-1,TRBD1,TRBV2,.,TGTGCCAGCAGTAACAGGGGGTACACTGAAGCTTTCTTT,CASSNRGYTEAFF
TRBJ2-1,.,TRBV6-8,.,TGTGCCAGCAGTAGTAGGTATTCCGTTCCCCAGGACTACAATGAGCAGTTCTTC,CASSSRYSVPQDYNEQFF
TRBJ1-5,.,TRBV6-6,.,TGTGCCAGCAGTTACTCGGCAGAGGATAGCAATCAGCCCCAGCATTTT,CASSYSAEDSNQPQHF
TRBJ2-5,.,TRBV5-1,.,TGCGCCAGCAGCGAGGGACATCGGGAGACCCAGTACTTC,CASSEGHRETQYF
TRBJ2-7,TRBD1,TRBV6-1,.,TGTGCCAGCACCCCGACAGGGTTCCCGCACGAGCAGTACTTC,CASTPTGFPHEQYF
TRBJ2-7,.,TRBV5-6,.,TGTGCCAGCAGCTCTTACATCTTAGCTGGGGGGACGACCTACGAGCAGTACTTC,CASSSYILAGGTTYEQYF
TRBJ2-1,.,TRBV19,.,TGTGCCAGTAGTTCACAGGGTCGGTACAATGAGCAGTTCTTC,CASSSQGRYNEQFF
TRBJ2-3,TRBD2,TRBV29-1,.,TGCAGCGTTGAATATCGGAGCGGGAGGAGGGGAAGCACAGATACGCAGTATTTT,CSVEYRSGRRGSTDTQYF
TRBJ2-1,TRBD2,TRBV11-2,.,TGTGCCAGCAGCTTAGACCCGACTAGCCGCTACTACAATGAGCAGTTCTTC,CASSLDPTSRYYNEQFF
TRBJ2-5,TRBD2,TRBV5-1,.,TGCGCCAGCAGCTCAGGCCGACTAGCGGACGGGCAGTACTTC,CASSSGRLADGQYF
TRBJ2-5,.,TRBV7-2,.,TGTGCCAGCACCTCTGTATCCCTCTCCTCGCGGTACTTC,CASTSVSLSSRYF